This T cell receptor (beta chain) is from a study of blood T cells in healthy people across ages. The CDR3 extends over 14 amino acids. Unmatched junction bases numbered 5, after V lost 4 bases and J lost 9 bases. Germline V lookup: CDR1 SGHTA, CDR2 FQGNSA. This clonotype was picked up a small number of times. Primed by a sample-barcoded 5' primer and a J-beta primer mix, a second PCR proceeded for roughly 6 to 12 cycles. TCRdb used MiXCR to reprocess the 5' RACE reads, holding one entry per CDR3 protein. The table lists about 680,000 distinct CDR3 sequences, more than 40% of them singletons, with roughly 30% in the top ten.

The V gene is TRBV7-2, the J gene TRBJ2-1; 11 bases fit TRBD1. The source of this sequence is a woman in her fifties or sixties in good health. The sample was blood. The CDR3 is CASSSGTGGSEQFF. CDR3 nucleotide sequence: TGTGCCAGCAGCTCCGGGACAGGGGGTAGTGAGCAGTTCTTC.